The present T cell receptor (beta chain) was sequenced within a study of CD8 T cells in ankylosing spondylitis. This clonotype appeared many times. As yet, its antigen is unknown. It was by quantitative 5'-RACE with molecular barcodes that TCR beta libraries were made. TCRdb recomputed calls from the 5' RACE reads with MiXCR, one row per CDR3 protein. This sample has about 25,000 distinct CDR3 sequences, with 2% to 3% found just once. General study findings and limits: Clones tied to disease were said to be significantly enriched in matched ankylosing spondylitis synovial fluid.

The ends were cut back, 4 bases at V and 2 bases at J, with 15 bases in the middle. CDR1 SGDLS and CDR2 YYNGEE come from the germline V gene. This CDR3 contains 15 residues. This chain connects TRBV9 to TRBJ1-1, with D perhaps TRBD1 (5 bases). This TCR was sampled from a female donor with ankylosing spondylitis or in good health (not recorded which). Sequencing was done on a sample of blood, either unsorted or a sorted T cell fraction (not recorded which). The DNA of the CDR3 is TGTGCCAGCAGCCCAACGTTTGACAGAAACACTGAAGCTTTCTTT. It yields the protein CASSPTFDRNTEAFF. Variable domain in full (rest from reference TRBV9 and TRBJ1-1): DSGVTQTPKHLITATGQRVTLRCSPRSGDLSVYWYQQSLDQGLQFLIQYYNGEERAKGNILERFSAQQFPDLHSELNLSSLELGDSALYFCASSPTFDRNTEAFFGQGTRLTVV.